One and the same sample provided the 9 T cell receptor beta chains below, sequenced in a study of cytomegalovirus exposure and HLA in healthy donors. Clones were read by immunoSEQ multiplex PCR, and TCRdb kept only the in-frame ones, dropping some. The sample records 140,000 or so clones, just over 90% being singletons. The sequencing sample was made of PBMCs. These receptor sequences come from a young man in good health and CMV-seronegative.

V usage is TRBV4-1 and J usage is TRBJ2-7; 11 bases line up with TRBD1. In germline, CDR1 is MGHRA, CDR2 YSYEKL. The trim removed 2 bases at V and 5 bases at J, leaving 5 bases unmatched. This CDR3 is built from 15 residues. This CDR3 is CASSQHGQGADEQYF. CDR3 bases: TGCGCCAGCAGCCAACATGGACAGGGGGCTGACGAGCAGTACTTC.

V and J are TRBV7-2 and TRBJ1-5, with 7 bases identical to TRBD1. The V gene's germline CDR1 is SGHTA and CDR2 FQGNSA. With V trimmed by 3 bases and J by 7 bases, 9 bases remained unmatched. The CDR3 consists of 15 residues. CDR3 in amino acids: CASSFDGQAQQPQHF. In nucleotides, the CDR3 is TGTGCCAGCAGCTTCGACGGACAGGCGCAACAGCCCCAGCATTTT.

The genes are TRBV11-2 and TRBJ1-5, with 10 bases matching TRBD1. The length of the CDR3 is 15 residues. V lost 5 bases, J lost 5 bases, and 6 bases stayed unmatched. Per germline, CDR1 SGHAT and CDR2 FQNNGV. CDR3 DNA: TGTGCCAGCAGCCCCGGGACAGGGGTTGATCAGCCCCAGCATTTT. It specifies CASSPGTGVDQPQHF.

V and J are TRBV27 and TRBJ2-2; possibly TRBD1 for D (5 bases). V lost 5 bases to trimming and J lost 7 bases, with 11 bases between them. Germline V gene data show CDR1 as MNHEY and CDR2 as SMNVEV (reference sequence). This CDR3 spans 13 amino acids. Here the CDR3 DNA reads TGTGCCAGCAGTCCTGCAGGGTTCGGGGAGCTGTTTTTT. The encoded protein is CASSPAGFGELFF.

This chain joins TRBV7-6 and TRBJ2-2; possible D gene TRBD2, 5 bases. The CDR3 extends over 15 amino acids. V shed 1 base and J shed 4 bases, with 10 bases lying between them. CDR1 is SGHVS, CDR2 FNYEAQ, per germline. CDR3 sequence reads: CASSLESSRTGELFF. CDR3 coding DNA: TGTGCCAGCAGCTTAGAGTCTAGCCGCACCGGGGAGCTGTTTTTT.

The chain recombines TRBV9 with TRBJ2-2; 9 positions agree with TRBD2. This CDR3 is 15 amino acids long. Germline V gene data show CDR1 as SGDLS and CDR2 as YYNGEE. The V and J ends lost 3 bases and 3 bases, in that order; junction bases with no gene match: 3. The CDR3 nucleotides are TGTGCCAGCAGCGGCGGGGGGGCCGACACCGGGGAGCTGTTTTTT. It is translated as CASSGGGADTGELFF.

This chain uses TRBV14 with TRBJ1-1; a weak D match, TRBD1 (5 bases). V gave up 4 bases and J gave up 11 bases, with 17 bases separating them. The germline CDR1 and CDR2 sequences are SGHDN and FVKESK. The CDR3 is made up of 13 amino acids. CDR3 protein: CASSPIAGRGAFF. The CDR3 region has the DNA TGTGCCAGCAGCCCCATTGCGGGGCGAGGGGCTTTCTTT.

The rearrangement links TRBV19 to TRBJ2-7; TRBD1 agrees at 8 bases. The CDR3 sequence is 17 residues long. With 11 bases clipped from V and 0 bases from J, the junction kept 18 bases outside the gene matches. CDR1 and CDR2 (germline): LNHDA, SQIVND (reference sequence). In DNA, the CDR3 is TGTGCCCCAGAATTGGACCCGGGACAGGTCGTCTCCTACGAGCAGTACTTC. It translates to CAPELDPGQVVSYEQYF.

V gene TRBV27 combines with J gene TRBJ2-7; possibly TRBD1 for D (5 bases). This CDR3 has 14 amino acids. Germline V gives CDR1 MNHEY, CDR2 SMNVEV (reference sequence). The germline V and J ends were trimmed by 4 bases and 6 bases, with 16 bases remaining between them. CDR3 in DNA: TGTGCCAGCAGTTCGGCAGGAAGGGGTACCGAGCAGTACGTC. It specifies CASSSAGRGTEQYV.